A single sample gave rise to the 18 T cell receptor beta chains below, sequenced in a study of T cell responses to AZD1222 COVID-19 vaccine. TCRdb's table, derived via immunoSEQ multiplex PCR, lists solely in-frame clones and lacks some. The sample consists of about 180,000 clones, around 91% of them appearing once. The sample in question was peripheral blood, obtained on day 0 of AZD1222 vaccination. The origin of the receptors is an adult in good health.

The chain carries TRBV14 and TRBJ1-1, with 7 bases matching TRBD1. This CDR3 is 13 amino acids long. CDR1 is SGHDN and CDR2 is FVKESK in the germline V gene. J lost 5 bases, V lost 3 bases, and 3 bases had no gene match. CDR3 coding DNA: TGTGCCAGCAGCCACACAGGGGATACTGAAGCTTTCTTT. This encodes CASSHTGDTEAFF.

The chain has TRBV5-1 and TRBJ2-2; 12 nucleotides agree with TRBD1. This CDR3 has 17 residues. CDR1 SGHRS and CDR2 YFSETQ come from the germline V gene. The V gene end was trimmed by 4 bases and the J gene end by 4 bases; junction bases not matched to a gene: 8. The CDR3 loop reads CASSQGTGGAGTGELFF. CDR3 sequence (DNA): TGCGCCAGCAGCCAGGGGACAGGGGGCGCGGGCACCGGGGAGCTGTTTTTT.

This clone was detected once. The genes are TRBV2 and TRBJ2-7; D remains unclear. The CDR3 is 12 residues long. Trimming removed 7 bases from V and 8 bases from J, with 15 bases in between. CDR1 is SNHLY, CDR2 FYNNEI, per germline. The CDR3 DNA is TGTGCCAGCACCCAAGTGCAAATACAGCAGTACGTC. This encodes CASTQVQIQQYV.

The chain couples TRBV6-5 to TRBJ1-1, with a possible D match to TRBD1 (5 bases). Germline CDR1 and CDR2: MNHEY and SVGAGI. This CDR3 is 13 amino acids long. V lost 10 bases, J lost 0 bases, and 12 bases lay in between. The CDR3 DNA reads TGTGCCACCTCCGGACACCTGAACACTGAAGCTTTCTTT. This encodes CATSGHLNTEAFF.

The gene calls are TRBV9 and TRBJ1-1; D is undetermined. V lost 2 bases and J 5 bases, leaving 10 bases between the germline ends. The CDR3 sequence is 13 residues long. Germline CDR1 SGDLS, CDR2 YYNGEE. The CDR3 protein is CASSVSGGTEAFF. The CDR3 bases are TGTGCCAGCAGCGTCTCAGGTGGTACTGAAGCTTTCTTT.

This clone has a handful of counts. The J gene is TRBJ1-2, the V gene TRBV2, with D perhaps TRBD1 (6 bases). CDR3 size: 15 residues. The V end was cut by 7 bases, the J end by 1 base, with 16 bases between. Per germline, CDR1 SNHLY and CDR2 FYNNEI. The CDR3 loop reads CASTENRANNYGYTF. The CDR3 DNA reads as TGTGCCAGCACAGAAAACAGGGCGAATAACTATGGCTACACCTTC.

The chain is built from TRBV3-1 (or the pseudogene TRBV3-2) and TRBJ1-2, with a weak D call TRBD1 (6 bases). V lost 3 bases to trimming and J lost 3 bases, with 8 bases between them. From germline, CDR1 is LGHDT and CDR2 YNNKEL (reference sequence). This CDR3 region has 13 residues. Written as DNA, the CDR3 is TGTGCCAGCAGCCATCGACAGGACTATGGCTACACCTTC. Its protein is CASSHRQDYGYTF.

CDR3 sequence reads: CASSLTGVRNYGYTF. CDR3 DNA: TGTGCCAGCAGTTTAACAGGGGTGAGGAACTATGGCTACACCTTC. The V call is TRBV6-5, the J call TRBJ1-2; TRBD1 agrees at 7 bases. V was pared by 4 bases and J by 2 bases, with 7 bases of the junction left unmatched. CDR3 size: 15 residues. Germline loops: CDR1 MNHEY, CDR2 SVGAGI.

This sequence joins TRBV5-3 and TRBJ2-7; D tentatively reads TRBD1 or TRBD2 (5 bases each). TRBV5-3 is classed as an ORF, of uncertain function. V was trimmed by 3 bases and J by 2 bases, leaving 21 bases between them. This CDR3 spans 17 amino acids. CDR3 nucleotides: TGTGCCAGAAGCTATACTTGCCGGGACCTCCGGGCCTACGAGCAGTACTTC. Protein product: CARSYTCRDLRAYEQYF.

This chain uses TRBV7-8 with TRBJ2-1, with 9 bases matching TRBD1. The germline V gene encodes CDR1 SGHVS and CDR2 FQNEAQ. The CDR3 is 14 residues long. Trimming cost V 5 bases and J 6 bases; bases outside gene matches: 5. The CDR3 protein is CASSRDRVGNEQFF. Written as DNA, the CDR3 is TGTGCCAGCAGCAGGGACAGGGTAGGCAATGAGCAGTTCTTC.

The CDR3 DNA follows: TGTGCTAGTGGTCTTGGACTAGCGGGGGACAATGAGCAGTTCTTC. This codes for CASGLGLAGDNEQFF. The chain links TRBV12-5 to TRBJ2-1; 13 bases map to TRBD2. The CDR3 is made up of 15 amino acids. Germline lookup yields CDR1 LGHNT and CDR2 FRNRAP. V shed 5 bases and J 5 bases; nucleotides not matched to a gene: 3.

The chain combines TRBV6-1 with TRBJ1-5; no definite D call. The CDR3 consists of 15 residues. Germline CDR1 reads MNHNS; CDR2 reads SASEGT. Trimming stripped 0 bases from V and 4 bases from J, with 10 bases between. In nucleotides, the CDR3 is TGTGCCAGCAGTGAAGCCGGACGGCGGAATCAGCCCCAGCATTTT. It specifies CASSEAGRRNQPQHF.

This rearrangement joins TRBV9 to TRBJ1-5, with TRBD1 matching over 8 bases. CDR1 SGDLS and CDR2 YYNGEE come from the germline V gene. V lost 0 bases and J lost 2; bases outside the gene matches: 4. This CDR3 is 16 amino acids long. CDR3 protein: CASSVGAGGGNQPQHF. DNA of the CDR3: TGTGCCAGCAGCGTAGGTGCAGGGGGCGGCAATCAGCCCCAGCATTTT.

The rearrangement uses TRBV4-2 and TRBJ2-7; no reliable D call. The germline gives CDR1 LGHNA, CDR2 YNFKEQ. The CDR3 has 15 amino acids. Between the trimmed V and J ends, which lost 1 base and 4 bases, there was a span of 14 bases. The CDR3 DNA follows: TGTGCCAGCAGCCAAGGAGACTGGGAAAATTACGAGCAGTACTTC. Its translation: CASSQGDWENYEQYF.

This clone was seen only a few times. This specimen includes other DNA sequences encoding the same CDR3. The chain employs TRBV3-1 (or the pseudogene TRBV3-2) and TRBJ1-2, with 7 bases that match TRBD1. The CDR3 loop spans 14 amino acids. The germline V gene has CDR1 LGHDT and CDR2 YNNKEL (reference sequence). With 4 bases clipped from V and 4 bases from J, the junction kept 6 bases outside the gene matches. The CDR3 loop reads CASSPRQGSYGYTF. DNA for the CDR3: TGTGCCAGCAGCCCCAGACAGGGATCCTATGGCTACACCTTC.

This clone has just one count. This chain connects TRBV19 to TRBJ1-5, with 7 bases identical to TRBD1. The germline V gene has CDR1 LNHDA and CDR2 SQIVND (reference sequence). The CDR3 is made up of 17 amino acids. Trimming at V came to 0 bases and at J to 1 base, leaving 6 bases not matched to a gene. CDR3 sequence: CASSIDQQGLSNQPQHF. The CDR3, as DNA: TGTGCCAGTAGTATAGACCAACAGGGGTTGAGCAATCAGCCCCAGCATTTT.

V gene TRBV15 combines with J gene TRBJ1-4, with D maybe TRBD1 (6 bases). CDR3 length equals 14 residues. Trimming shortened V by 1 base and J by 8 bases, and 11 bases separated the two germline ends. Germline V gives CDR1 LNHNV, CDR2 YYDKDF (reference sequence). The CDR3 loop reads CATSRVGAREKLFF. In DNA form, the CDR3 reads TGTGCCACCAGCAGAGTGGGGGCCAGGGAAAAACTGTTTTTT.

CDR3 in DNA: TGTGCCAGCAGTTACCCTCTGGGGACAGGGTATGGCTACACCTTC. Translation gives CASSYPLGTGYGYTF. The genes are TRBV6-5 and TRBJ1-2; the match to TRBD1 covers 9 bases. The CDR3 spans 15 residues. Unmatched junction bases numbered 6, after V lost 2 bases and J lost 5 bases. The germline V gene encodes CDR1 MNHEY and CDR2 SVGAGI.